This TCR beta chain was identified during a study of CD8 T cells in Susac syndrome. Regarding this clonotype: The target antigen is unknown.

General study findings and limits: Acknowledgment was made by the study that its TCR sequencing and HLA analysis involved a relatively small number of individuals.

An input of 0.5 to 1 ug of RNA was subjected to reverse transcription using random hexamers. The authors amplified TCR beta CDR3 across 54 Vbeta and 13 Jbeta using immunoSEQ multiplex PCR. TCRdb reprocessed the immunoSEQ multiplex PCR reads with MiXCR, giving one entry per CDR3 protein. The sample yields about 120,000 distinct CDR3 sequences, 80% to 95% seen once. The authors sequenced TCR beta from blood CD8+ and CD4+ T cells. The sequencing sample was made of CD4+ T cells from PBMCs. The clonotype originates from a human donor in good health.

CDR3 DNA sequence: TGCAGCGTCAATACTGGAGATACGCAGTATTTT. Translation gives CSVNTGDTQYF. This rearrangement joins TRBV29-1 to TRBJ2-3; the D is unclear. V was cut by 6 bases and J by 5 bases, with 9 bases left in between. CDR3 length: 11 amino acids. Germline V gene sequence: CDR1 SQVTM, CDR2 ANQGSEA.